These 27 T cell receptor beta chains were sequenced from one sample in a study of vaccination effects on CD4 cells after COVID-19. Ahead of sequencing, the ViraFEST assay grew antigen-specific CD4+ T cells using viral peptide pools. Scientists isolated CD4+ T cells after a roughly 10-day culture period ended. None of these healthy vaccinees had been infected with SARS-CoV-2 before vaccination. Clones were read by immunoSEQ multiplex PCR, and TCRdb kept only the in-frame ones, dropping some. The sample carries approximately 74,000 clones, about four fifths recorded once. These receptors are not linked to any known antigen. The sequencing here drew on CD4+ T cells from PBMCs cultured with HCoV-NL63 spike peptides, taken before COVID-19 vaccination. The source is a human donor who received a COVID-19 vaccine.

This chain joins TRBV4-1 and TRBJ1-1, with 8 bases matching TRBD1. V lost 0 bases and J lost 5; bases outside the gene matches: 8. CDR3 size: 16 residues. Germline CDR1 is MGHRA and CDR2 is YSYEKL. The CDR3 DNA reads TGCGCCAGCAGCCAAGAGAAGCCAGGGGGCCGGACTGAAGCTTTCTTT. As protein: CASSQEKPGGRTEAFF.

Only one count was recorded for this clone. The V call is TRBV28, the J call TRBJ1-2; D unresolved. The germline gives CDR1 MDHEN, CDR2 SYDVKM. V was clipped by 3 bases and J by 4 bases, with 6 bases between them. This CDR3 contains 12 residues. The CDR3: CASSLGSYGYTF. CDR3 sequence (DNA): TGTGCCAGCAGTTTGGGGTCCTATGGCTACACCTTC.

The CDR3 bases are TGTGCCAGCTCACCGAACAGGGGTGATACCGGGGAGCTGTTTTTT. As protein: CASSPNRGDTGELFF. This chain uses TRBV18 with TRBJ2-2; 7 nucleotides agree with TRBD1. Looked up from germline, CDR1 is KGHSH and CDR2 is LQKENI. This CDR3 region has 15 residues. The J segment lost 5 bases and the V segment lost 3 bases, leaving 6 bases of the junction unmatched.

This chain uses TRBV5-1 with TRBJ2-5; D uncertain. The germline V gene has CDR1 SGHRS and CDR2 YFSETQ. The CDR3 is 14 amino acids. V was pared by 6 bases and J by 4 bases, with 16 bases between. CDR3 sequence (DNA): TGCGCCAGCACCCCCCAAGTGGGGTTAGAGACCCAGTACTTC. It yields the protein CASTPQVGLETQYF.

V is TRBV13 and J is TRBJ2-1, with D unclear. Germline V gene lookup returns CDR1 PRHDT and CDR2 FYEKMQ (reference sequence). V was clipped by 5 bases and J by 5 bases, with 10 bases between them. The CDR3 runs 13 residues. This CDR3 is CASSPFGHNEQFF. CDR3 coding DNA: TGTGCCAGCAGCCCCTTCGGGCACAATGAGCAGTTCTTC.

V is TRBV10-1 and J is TRBJ1-2; the D gene is possibly TRBD1 (5 bases). The CDR3 has 13 amino acids. V was pared by 0 bases and J by 8 bases, with 10 bases between. CDR1 and CDR2 from the germline V gene are WNHNN and SYGVQD (reference sequence). The CDR3 protein is CASSESGRGGYTF. Here the CDR3 DNA reads TGCGCCAGCAGTGAGTCGGGACGGGGCGGCTACACCTTC.

The chain recombines TRBV29-1 with TRBJ2-1; TRBD1 agrees at 7 bases. Germline V CDR1 and CDR2: SQVTM, ANQGSEA. This CDR3 spans 13 amino acids. The trim removed 4 bases at V and 0 bases at J, leaving 0 bases unmatched. The CDR3 reads CSVGDSSYNEQFF. CDR3 DNA sequence: TGCAGCGTTGGGGACAGCTCCTACAATGAGCAGTTCTTC.

The genes are TRBV6-5 and TRBJ2-2; weak D call: TRBD1 (6 bases). This CDR3 contains 14 residues. V lost 5 bases, J lost 6 bases, and 13 bases lay in between. Germline V gene data show CDR1 as MNHEY and CDR2 as SVGAGI. CDR3 protein: CASSPQGPPGELFF. DNA for the CDR3: TGTGCCAGCAGTCCACAGGGACCACCCGGGGAGCTGTTTTTT.

The chain combines TRBV3-1 (or the pseudogene TRBV3-2) with TRBJ1-2; unclear D gene. Per germline, CDR1 LGHDT and CDR2 YNNKEL (reference sequence). This CDR3 is 16 amino acids long. Trimming removed 2 bases from V and 4 bases from J, with 17 bases in between. The CDR3 nucleotides read TGTGCCAGCAGCCAATGGCTAAGTTATCGTAGCTATGGCTACACCTTC. The encoded protein is CASSQWLSYRSYGYTF.

This chain connects TRBV7-2 to TRBJ1-6; D ambiguous. Germline V gene sequence: CDR1 SGHTA, CDR2 FQGNSA. This CDR3 contains 18 residues. Trimming took 1 base from V and 6 from J, leaving 19 bases between them. The CDR3 region has the DNA TGTGCCAGCAGCTTAGTTCCGGGAGGGCGAAGGGCTAATTCACCCCTCCACTTT. Its translation is CASSLVPGGRRANSPLHF.

This clone was counted between two and nine times. V gene TRBV7-2 combines with J gene TRBJ2-7; D possibly matches TRBD1 or TRBD2 (5 bases each). The CDR3 sequence is 13 residues long. The germline V gene encodes CDR1 SGHTA and CDR2 FQGNSA. V lost 4 bases and J 3 bases, leaving 10 bases between the germline ends. This CDR3 is CASSYIGGYEQYV. In DNA form, the CDR3 reads TGTGCCAGCAGCTATATTGGGGGCTACGAGCAGTACGTC.

This chain connects TRBV11-2 to TRBJ2-1; 7 nucleotides match TRBD2. The CDR3 is 15 residues long. V lost 8 bases to trimming and J lost 7 bases; unmatched junction nucleotides: 14. Germline-derived CDR1 and CDR2 are SGHAT and FQNNGV. CDR3 amino acids: CASSDPSGVGNEQFF. DNA of the CDR3: TGTGCCAGCTCAGACCCCAGCGGGGTTGGAAATGAGCAGTTCTTC. Together with reference TRBV11-2 and TRBJ2-1, the CDR3 gives the full variable domain: EAGVAQSPRYKIIEKRQSVAFWCNPISGHATLYWYQQILGQGPKLLIQFQNNGVVDDSQLPKDRFSAERLKGVDSTLKIQPAKLEDSAVYLCASSDPSGVGNEQFFGPGTRLTVL.

This clone was counted a single time. The chain uses TRBV19 and TRBJ1-5, with 9 positions matching TRBD1. The CDR3 has 14 residues. Unmatched junction bases numbered 5, after V lost 4 bases and J lost 7 bases. Germline V gene data show CDR1 as LNHDA and CDR2 as SQIVND (reference sequence). CDR3 nucleotide sequence: TGTGCCAGTAGTACTAGGACAGGGGTACAGCCCCAGCATTTT. Translating gives CASSTRTGVQPQHF.

The V and J genes are TRBV2 and TRBJ2-2; D may be TRBD1 or TRBD2 (5 bases each). This CDR3 comprises 13 residues. The germline V gene encodes CDR1 SNHLY and CDR2 FYNNEI. V lost 7 bases and J lost 6, with 12 bases in between. This CDR3 is CASTYQGAGELFF. The CDR3 nucleotides are TGTGCCAGCACCTATCAGGGAGCCGGGGAGCTGTTTTTT.

This chain links TRBV9 with TRBJ1-4; D possibly corresponds to TRBD1 (6 bases). The V end was cut by 0 bases, the J end by 7 bases, with 13 bases between. The CDR3 sequence is 15 residues long. The V gene's germline CDR1 is SGDLS and CDR2 YYNGEE. CDR3 sequence: CASSVGSGTTEKLFF. The CDR3 nucleotides are TGTGCCAGCAGCGTAGGTTCCGGGACAACTGAAAAACTGTTTTTT.

The J gene is TRBJ2-1, the V gene TRBV2; D is undetermined. The V and J ends lost 4 bases and 8 bases respectively, with 9 bases between them. Germline V CDR1 and CDR2: SNHLY, FYNNEI. The length of the CDR3 is 12 residues. The CDR3 coding sequence is TGTGCCAGCAGTGTGGGGTCCTATGAGCAGTTCTTC. Amino acids: CASSVGSYEQFF.

The sample holds a few counts of this clone. The chain employs TRBV11-2 and TRBJ2-7, with D tentatively TRBD2 (6 bases). This CDR3 comprises 16 residues. Germline assignment: CDR1 SGHAT and CDR2 FQNNGV. V dropped 1 base and J dropped 2 bases, with 15 bases sitting between them. CDR3 region: CASSLGRGTRAYEQYV. CDR3 nucleotides: TGTGCCAGCAGCTTAGGGAGGGGTACAAGGGCCTACGAGCAGTACGTC.

The rearrangement uses TRBV7-2 and TRBJ1-2, with D unresolved. Trimming shortened V by 5 bases and J by 7 bases, and 17 bases separated the two germline ends. Germline V CDR1 and CDR2: SGHTA, FQGNSA. The CDR3 length is 14 residues. The CDR3 nucleotides read TGTGCCAGCAGCCCCCAGACTGCCATGGTTGGCTACACCTTC. Translated: CASSPQTAMVGYTF.

V and J are TRBV5-6 and TRBJ2-1; D is unresolved. The CDR3 totals 16 residues. V gave up 0 bases and J gave up 0 bases, with 10 bases separating them. From germline, CDR1 is SGHDT and CDR2 YYEEEE. The CDR3 reads CASSLVTPGSYNEQFF. The CDR3 DNA reads as TGTGCCAGCAGCTTGGTTACCCCGGGCTCCTACAATGAGCAGTTCTTC.

This clone was counted only a few times. The rearrangement links TRBV7-3 to TRBJ1-5, with D perhaps matching TRBD1 (6 bases). CDR3 length: 13 amino acids. V was shortened by 5 bases and J by 7 bases, with 12 bases between the two germline ends. Germline CDR1 and CDR2: SGHTA and FQGTGA. This CDR3 reads CASSAQQGQPQHF. The CDR3 nucleotides read TGTGCCAGCAGCGCCCAACAGGGCCAGCCCCAGCATTTT.

The J gene is TRBJ2-5, the V gene TRBV5-1, with TRBD2 matching over 13 bases. V gave up 4 bases and J gave up 4 bases; unmatched junction bases: 7. There are 16 residues in the CDR3. Germline-derived CDR1 and CDR2 are SGHRS and YFSETQ. This CDR3 reads CASSETSGGASETQYF. In DNA, the CDR3 is TGCGCCAGCAGCGAAACTAGCGGGGGGGCCTCAGAGACCCAGTACTTC.

The chain joins TRBV7-3 to TRBJ2-1; TRBD1 matches 8 bases. The CDR3 is 16 amino acids. CDR1 is SGHTA, CDR2 FQGTGA, per germline. Trimming at V came to 5 bases and at J to 4 bases, leaving 10 bases not matched to a gene. The CDR3 nucleotides read TGTGCCAGCAGCCCCAGACAGGGGACTCCATACAATGAGCAGTTCTTC. Its protein product is CASSPRQGTPYNEQFF.

The chain is built from TRBV7-2 and TRBJ1-1; D gene uncertain. This CDR3 has 15 residues. Trimming removed 5 bases from V and 2 bases from J, with 15 bases in between. Germline CDR1 reads SGHTA; CDR2 reads FQGNSA. CDR3 bases: TGTGCCAGCAGCCCCCAGACCCTCTTAAACACTGAAGCTTTCTTT. Translation gives CASSPQTLLNTEAFF. Complete variable domain (other parts from reference TRBV7-2 and TRBJ1-1): GAGVSQSPSNKVTEKGKDVELRCDPISGHTALYWYRQSLGQGLEFLIYFQGNSAPDKSGLPSDRFSAERTGGSVSTLTIQRTQQEDSAVYLCASSPQTLLNTEAFFGQGTRLTVV.

This clone appeared a single time. This chain uses TRBV6-5 with TRBJ1-1; 8 nucleotides agree with TRBD1. V shed 6 bases and J 4 bases; nucleotides not matched to a gene: 4. The CDR3 totals 13 residues. Germline V lookup: CDR1 MNHEY, CDR2 SVGAGI. As DNA, the CDR3 is TGTGCCAGCAGATCCACAGGGGGCACTGAAGCTTTCTTT. Translating gives CASRSTGGTEAFF.

The chain carries TRBV28 and TRBJ2-1; TRBD2 matches 7 bases. Unmatched junction bases numbered 10, after V lost 8 bases and J lost 6 bases. The CDR3 has 14 amino acids. CDR1 MDHEN and CDR2 SYDVKM come from the germline V gene. CDR3 coding DNA: TGTGCCAGCCTTGGACGACTAGCTGTCAATGAGCAGTTCTTC. Encoded protein: CASLGRLAVNEQFF.

The chain recombines TRBV15 with TRBJ2-2, with 12 bases that match TRBD2. Germline loops: CDR1 LNHNV, CDR2 YYDKDF (reference sequence). This CDR3 region has 17 residues. V was pared by 3 bases and J by 7 bases, with 9 bases of the junction left unmatched. In DNA, the CDR3 is TGTGCCACCAGCAGGGGTCTAGCGGGGGGGCCTAACGGGGAGCTGTTTTTT. Amino acids: CATSRGLAGGPNGELFF.

This clone was observed a handful of times. The chain recombines TRBV7-2 with TRBJ1-3; D uncertain. V gave up 1 base and J gave up 2 bases, with 12 bases separating them. The CDR3 runs to 16 residues. CDR1 is SGHTA, CDR2 FQGNSA, per germline. CDR3 region: CASSLESTVPGNTIYF. CDR3 sequence (DNA): TGTGCCAGCAGCTTAGAATCTACAGTTCCTGGAAACACCATATATTTT.